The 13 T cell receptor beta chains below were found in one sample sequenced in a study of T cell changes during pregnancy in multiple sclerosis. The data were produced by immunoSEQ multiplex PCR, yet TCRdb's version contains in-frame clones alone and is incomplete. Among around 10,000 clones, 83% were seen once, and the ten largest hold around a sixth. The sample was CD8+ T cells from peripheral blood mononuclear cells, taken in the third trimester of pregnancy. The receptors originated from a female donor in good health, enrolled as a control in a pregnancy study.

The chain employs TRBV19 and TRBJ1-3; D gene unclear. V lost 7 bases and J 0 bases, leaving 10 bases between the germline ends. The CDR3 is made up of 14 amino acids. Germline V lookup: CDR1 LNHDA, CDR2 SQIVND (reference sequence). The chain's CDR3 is CASKSTVSGNTIYF. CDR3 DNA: TGTGCCAGTAAGTCAACAGTCTCTGGAAACACCATATATTTT.

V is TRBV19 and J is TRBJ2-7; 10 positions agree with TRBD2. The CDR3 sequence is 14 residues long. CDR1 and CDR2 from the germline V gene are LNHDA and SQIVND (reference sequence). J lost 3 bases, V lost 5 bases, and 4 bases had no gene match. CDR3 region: CASSPASGSYEQYF. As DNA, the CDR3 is TGTGCCAGTAGTCCGGCTAGCGGGAGCTACGAGCAGTACTTC.

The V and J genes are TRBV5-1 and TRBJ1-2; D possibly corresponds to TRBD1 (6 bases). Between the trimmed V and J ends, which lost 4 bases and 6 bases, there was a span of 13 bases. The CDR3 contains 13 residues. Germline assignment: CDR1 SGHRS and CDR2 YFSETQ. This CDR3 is CASSRDRSDGYTF. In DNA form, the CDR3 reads TGCGCCAGCAGCAGAGACAGGTCCGATGGCTACACCTTC.

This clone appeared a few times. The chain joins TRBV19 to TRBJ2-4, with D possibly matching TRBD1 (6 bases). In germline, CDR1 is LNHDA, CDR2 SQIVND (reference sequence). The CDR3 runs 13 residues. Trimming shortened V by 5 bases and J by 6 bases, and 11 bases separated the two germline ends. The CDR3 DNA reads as TGTGCCAGTAGTTTTGGGGGCGGAAACATTCAGTACTTC. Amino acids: CASSFGGGNIQYF.

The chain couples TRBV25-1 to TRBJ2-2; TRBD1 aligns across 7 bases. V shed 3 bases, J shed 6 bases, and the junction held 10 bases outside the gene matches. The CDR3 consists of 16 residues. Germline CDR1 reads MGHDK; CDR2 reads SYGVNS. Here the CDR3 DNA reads TGTGCCAGCAGTGAGGCGAACAGGGGTGAGTCCGGGGAGCTGTTTTTT. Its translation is CASSEANRGESGELFF.

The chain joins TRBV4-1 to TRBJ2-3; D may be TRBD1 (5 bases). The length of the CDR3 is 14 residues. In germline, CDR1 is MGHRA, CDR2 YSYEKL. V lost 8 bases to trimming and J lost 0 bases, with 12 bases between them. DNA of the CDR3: TGCGCCAGCCGACAGACACGTAGCACAGATACGCAGTATTTT. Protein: CASRQTRSTDTQYF.

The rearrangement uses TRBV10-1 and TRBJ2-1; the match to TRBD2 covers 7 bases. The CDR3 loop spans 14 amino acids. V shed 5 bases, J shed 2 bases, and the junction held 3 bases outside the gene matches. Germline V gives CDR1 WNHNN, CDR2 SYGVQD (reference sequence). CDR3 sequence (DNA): TGCGCCAGCAGTCATAGCGGGCCCTACAATGAGCAGTTCTTC. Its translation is CASSHSGPYNEQFF.

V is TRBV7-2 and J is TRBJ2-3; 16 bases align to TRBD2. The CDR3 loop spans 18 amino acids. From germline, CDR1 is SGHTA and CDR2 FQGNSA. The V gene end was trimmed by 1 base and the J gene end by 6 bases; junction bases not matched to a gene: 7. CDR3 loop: CASSLVPGTSGRGDTQYF. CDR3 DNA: TGTGCCAGCAGCTTAGTTCCCGGGACTAGCGGGAGGGGGGATACGCAGTATTTT.

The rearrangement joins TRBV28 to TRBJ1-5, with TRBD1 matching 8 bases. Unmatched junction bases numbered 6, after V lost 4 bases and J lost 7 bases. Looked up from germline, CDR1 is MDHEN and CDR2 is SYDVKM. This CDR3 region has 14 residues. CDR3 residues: CASSSDRAQQPQHF. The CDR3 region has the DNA TGTGCCAGCAGTTCGGACAGGGCGCAGCAGCCCCAGCATTTT.

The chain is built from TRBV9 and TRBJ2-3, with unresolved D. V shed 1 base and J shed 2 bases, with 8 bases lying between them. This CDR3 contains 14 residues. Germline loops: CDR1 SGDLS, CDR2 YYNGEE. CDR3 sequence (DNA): TGTGCCAGCAGCGTAAGTAGAGCCACAGATACGCAGTATTTT. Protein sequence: CASSVSRATDTQYF.

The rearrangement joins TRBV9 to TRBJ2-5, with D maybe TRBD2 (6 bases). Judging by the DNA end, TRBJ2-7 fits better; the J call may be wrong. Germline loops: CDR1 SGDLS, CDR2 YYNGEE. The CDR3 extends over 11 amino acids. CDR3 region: CASSRGNEQYF. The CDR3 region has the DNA TGTGCCAGCAGCCGGGGGAACGAGCAGTACTTC.

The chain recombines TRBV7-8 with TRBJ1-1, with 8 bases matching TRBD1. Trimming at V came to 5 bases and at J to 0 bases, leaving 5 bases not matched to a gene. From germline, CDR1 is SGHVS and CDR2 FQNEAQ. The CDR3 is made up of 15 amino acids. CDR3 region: CASSIGQGLNTEAFF. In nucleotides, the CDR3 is TGTGCCAGCAGCATCGGACAGGGATTGAACACTGAAGCTTTCTTT.

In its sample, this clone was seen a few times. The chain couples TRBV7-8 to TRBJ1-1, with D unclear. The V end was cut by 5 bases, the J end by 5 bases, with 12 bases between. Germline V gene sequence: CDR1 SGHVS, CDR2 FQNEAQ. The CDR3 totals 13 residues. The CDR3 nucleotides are TGTGCCAGCAGCCTAGAGAGGCAGACTGAAGCTTTCTTT. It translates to CASSLERQTEAFF. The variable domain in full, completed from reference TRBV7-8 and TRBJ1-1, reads GAGVSQSPRYKVAKRGQDVALRCDPISGHVSLFWYQQALGQGPEFLTYFQNEAQLDKSGLPSDRFFAERPEGSVSTLKIQRTQQEDSAVYLCASSLERQTEAFFGQGTRLTVV.